The source of this TCR beta chain is a study of identical twins. Whole-study results and caveats: Fewer insertions were carried by abundant cord blood beta clonotypes, but none was seen in memory repertoires. The degree of excess twin sharing was weaker in beta out-of-frame sequences. Shared out-of-frame alpha sequences (those common to twins) showed excess low generation probability. For zero-insertion analyses, partial confounding could come from invariant MAIT and iNKT cells.

With regard to this clonotype: The antigen remains undetermined.

Germline V lookup: CDR1 DFQATT, CDR2 SNEGSKA (reference sequence). There are 13 residues in the CDR3. V gave up 0 bases and J gave up 3 bases; unmatched junction bases: 2. TCRdb redid the calling of the 5' RACE reads with MiXCR, one entry per CDR3 protein. The sample includes hundreds of thousands of distinct CDR3 sequences, more than 13% of them seen just once. The receptor comes from a woman in her late teens or twenties in good health. This chain uses TRBV20-1 with TRBJ2-7; 7 bases match TRBD1. Sequenced input: memory (CD45RO+) T cells sorted from blood. The CDR3 protein is CSARDPGGYEQYF. In DNA, the CDR3 is TGCAGTGCTAGAGATCCAGGGGGCTACGAGCAGTACTTC.